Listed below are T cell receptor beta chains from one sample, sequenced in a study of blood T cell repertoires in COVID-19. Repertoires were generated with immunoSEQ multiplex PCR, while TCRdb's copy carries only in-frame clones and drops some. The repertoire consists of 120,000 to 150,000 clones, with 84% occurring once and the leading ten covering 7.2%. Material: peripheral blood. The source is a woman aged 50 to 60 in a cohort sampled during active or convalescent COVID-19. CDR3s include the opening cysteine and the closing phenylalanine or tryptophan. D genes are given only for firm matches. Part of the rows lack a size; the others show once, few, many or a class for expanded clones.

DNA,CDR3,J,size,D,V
TGTGCCAGCAGCCCCTGGGCTAGCGGGGGCCTGGAGCAGTTCTTC,CASSPWASGGLEQFF,TRBJ2-1,once,TRBD2,TRBV5-5
TGCGCCAGCAGCCAAGATCCCCCTCGGACAGGGACGGCGGGCAATCAGCCCCAGCATTTT,CASSQDPPRTGTAGNQPQHF,TRBJ1-5,NA,TRBD1,TRBV4-3
TGTGCCATCAGTGATTCCCCGTCCTACAGGGCGCAAGATGGAAACACCATATATTTT,CAISDSPSYRAQDGNTIYF,TRBJ1-3,NA,NA,TRBV10-3
TGCAGCGTTGAAAGTAGAGGCTCTAGCACAGATACGCAGTATTTT,CSVESRGSSTDTQYF,TRBJ2-3,NA,NA,TRBV29-1
TGCGCCAGCAGCCAAGGGGGACAGGGATATCGGTACGGGGAGCTGTTTTTT,CASSQGGQGYRYGELFF,TRBJ2-2,NA,TRBD1,TRBV4-3
TGTGCCAGCAGCTCCCCAGGGCTGAACACTGAAGCTTTCTTT,CASSSPGLNTEAFF,TRBJ1-1,few,NA,TRBV3-1/TRBV3-2
TGTGCCACCAGTGACCAGTACACCTATACGCAGTATTTT,CATSDQYTYTQYF,TRBJ2-3,NA,NA,TRBV24-1
TGCGCCAGCAGCCTCGGGACTAGTCGGCTGACCGAGACCCAGTACTTC,CASSLGTSRLTETQYF,TRBJ2-5,NA,TRBD2,TRBV4-1
TGTGCCAGCAGCTTAGATTCGGGGACAGGGGCCTACGAGCAGTACTTC,CASSLDSGTGAYEQYF,TRBJ2-7,NA,TRBD1,TRBV11-2
TGTGCCACCAGTGATGGAGGGCTCGATGGCTACACCTTC,CATSDGGLDGYTF,TRBJ1-2,NA,NA,TRBV24-1
TGTGCCAGCAGCCCAAAGGCAGCCAGGGGGAATTCAAATGAGCAGTTCTTC,CASSPKAARGNSNEQFF,TRBJ2-1,NA,NA,TRBV12-1
TGCGCCAGCAGCTCACCAGGCACAGATACGCAGTATTTT,CASSSPGTDTQYF,TRBJ2-3,NA,NA,TRBV5-1
TGTGCCACCTCTGAGGGGGACTATGGCTACACCTTC,CATSEGDYGYTF,TRBJ1-2,once,NA,TRBV10-3
TGTGCCAGTAGTATAGACCGGGGGTGGAATGAGCAGTTCTTC,CASSIDRGWNEQFF,TRBJ2-1,NA,NA,TRBV19
TGTGCCAGCAGTCAGTTAGCGGGAAGCACAGATACGCCGTATTTT,CASSQLAGSTDTPYF,TRBJ2-3,NA,TRBD2,TRBV6-6
TGTGCCAGCAGCAAATCCGATGGGCACTACGAGCAGTACTTC,CASSKSDGHYEQYF,TRBJ2-7,NA,NA,TRBV11-2
TGTGCCAGCAGCCAAGGGAGCGGGAGACGCACAGATACGCAGTATTTT,CASSQGSGRRTDTQYF,TRBJ2-3,once,TRBD2,TRBV14
TGTGCCAGCAGTTTTTACAGGGTGAACACTGAAGCTTTCTTT,CASSFYRVNTEAFF,TRBJ1-1,NA,NA,TRBV6-6
TGTGCCACCAGTGACCCCGGGACAGGGATAGATACGCAGTATTTT,CATSDPGTGIDTQYF,TRBJ2-3,NA,TRBD1,TRBV24-1
TGCGCCAGCAGCTTGGCGGGGGGGCACTACAATGAGCAGTTCTTC,CASSLAGGHYNEQFF,TRBJ2-1,NA,TRBD2,TRBV5-1
TGTGCCAGCAGCTTAGAAGGGACAGGGGCGAGGGGCTCCTACGAGCAGTACTTC,CASSLEGTGARGSYEQYF,TRBJ2-7,NA,TRBD1,TRBV11-2